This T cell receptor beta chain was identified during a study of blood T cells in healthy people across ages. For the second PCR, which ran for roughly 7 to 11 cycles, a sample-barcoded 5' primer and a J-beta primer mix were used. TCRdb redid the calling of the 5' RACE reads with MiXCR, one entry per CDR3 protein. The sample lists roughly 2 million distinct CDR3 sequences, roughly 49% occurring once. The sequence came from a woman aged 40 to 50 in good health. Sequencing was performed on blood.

DNA for the CDR3: TGTGCCACCAGCAGAGATCAGGGTACAGAGACCCAGTACTTC. This translates into CATSRDQGTETQYF. The rearrangement uses TRBV15 and TRBJ2-5, with D tentatively TRBD1 (5 bases). V shed 0 bases and J shed 4 bases, with 9 bases lying between them. Germline-derived CDR1 and CDR2 are LNHNV and YYDKDF (reference sequence). The length of the CDR3 is 14 residues. Variable domain in full (rest from reference TRBV15 and TRBJ2-5): DAMVIQNPRYQVTQFGKPVTLSCSQTLNHNVMYWYQQKSSQAPKLLFHYYDKDFNNEADTPDNFQSRRPNTSFCFLDIRSPGLGDTAMYLCATSRDQGTETQYFGPGTRLLVL.